A selection of T cell receptor beta chains follows, all from one sample in a study of cytomegalovirus exposure and HLA in healthy donors. Clones were sequenced by immunoSEQ multiplex PCR, and TCRdb holds only the in-frame ones, with some missing. The table includes 93,000 or so clones, approximately 79% detected once. Sequenced sample: PBMCs. All receptors derive from a middle-aged man in good health and CMV-seropositive. CDR3s include the opening cysteine and the closing phenylalanine or tryptophan. Each record gives: clone size, V gene, CDR3 length, J gene, D gene, CDR3 DNA, CDR3 protein. A D gene is named only where the DNA matches it firmly. Only some rows state a clone size, as once, few, many or a class for expanded clones.

abundance: NA; v_gene: TRBV28; len: 14; j_gene: TRBJ1-1; d_gene: TRBD1; CDR3nt: TGTGCCAGCAGTCCCGGACAGGGGATCTCTGAAGCTTTCTTT; CDR3aa: CASSPGQGISEAFF
abundance: NA; v_gene: TRBV7-2; len: 13; j_gene: TRBJ1-4; d_gene: NA; CDR3nt: TGTGCCAGCAGCTTAAATATTCAGGAAAAACTGTTTTTT; CDR3aa: CASSLNIQEKLFF
abundance: NA; v_gene: TRBV28; len: 12; j_gene: TRBJ1-5; d_gene: TRBD1; CDR3nt: TGTGCCAGCGGGACAGGAAGTCAGCCCCAGCATTTT; CDR3aa: CASGTGSQPQHF
abundance: NA; v_gene: TRBV10-1; len: 15; j_gene: TRBJ2-3; d_gene: NA; CDR3nt: TGCGCCAGCAGTGAGTCTGGCGGGCTCACAGATACGCAGTATTTT; CDR3aa: CASSESGGLTDTQYF
abundance: NA; v_gene: TRBV29-1; len: 12; j_gene: TRBJ2-5; d_gene: NA; CDR3nt: TGCAGCGTTGTAAGGGGCCAAGAGACCCAGTACTTC; CDR3aa: CSVVRGQETQYF
abundance: NA; v_gene: TRBV5-1; len: 14; j_gene: TRBJ1-1; d_gene: NA; CDR3nt: TGCGCCAGCAGCTTGGAACAGGGTTTCACTGAAGCTTTCTTT; CDR3aa: CASSLEQGFTEAFF
abundance: NA; v_gene: TRBV6-6; len: 14; j_gene: TRBJ2-2; d_gene: NA; CDR3nt: TGTGTCGGCCGCCGGGAGCGGAACACCGGGGAGCTGTTTTTT; CDR3aa: CVGRRERNTGELFF
abundance: NA; v_gene: TRBV11-3; len: 15; j_gene: TRBJ2-1; d_gene: TRBD2; CDR3nt: TGTGCCAGCAGCTTCTCAAGCGGGAGAGACAATGAGCAGTTCTTC; CDR3aa: CASSFSSGRDNEQFF
abundance: NA; v_gene: TRBV15; len: 15; j_gene: TRBJ2-7; d_gene: NA; CDR3nt: TGTGCCACCAGCACCATTTTCCGGACAGCCTACGAGCAGTACTTC; CDR3aa: CATSTIFRTAYEQYF
abundance: NA; v_gene: TRBV5-1; len: 17; j_gene: TRBJ2-7; d_gene: TRBD2; CDR3nt: TGCGCCAGCAGTCAAACGGATCCCAGGGACTATCGCTACGAGCAGTACTTC; CDR3aa: CASSQTDPRDYRYEQYF
abundance: few; v_gene: TRBV7-9; len: 12; j_gene: TRBJ1-2; d_gene: NA; CDR3nt: TGTTCCAGCAGCTTACAGGGAGGAGGCTACACCTTC; CDR3aa: CSSSLQGGGYTF
abundance: NA; v_gene: TRBV9; len: 22; j_gene: TRBJ2-3; d_gene: TRBD2; CDR3nt: TGTGCCAGCAGCGTAGACTGGGGCACTGTCGGGACTAGCGGGAGGGCCACAGATACGCAGTATTTT; CDR3aa: CASSVDWGTVGTSGRATDTQYF
abundance: NA; v_gene: TRBV27; len: 15; j_gene: TRBJ2-3; d_gene: TRBD2; CDR3nt: TGTGCCAGCAGTCCTAGCGGGACGAGCACAGATACGCAGTATTTT; CDR3aa: CASSPSGTSTDTQYF
abundance: NA; v_gene: TRBV30; len: 13; j_gene: TRBJ2-7; d_gene: TRBD1; CDR3nt: TGTGCCTGGAGTGTAACAGGTCAGGGGGAGTGGTACTTC; CDR3aa: CAWSVTGQGEWYF
abundance: NA; v_gene: TRBV7-9; len: 13; j_gene: TRBJ1-1; d_gene: TRBD1; CDR3nt: TGTGCCAGCAGCCCCGGACAGGGAATGAAAGCTTTCTTT; CDR3aa: CASSPGQGMKAFF
abundance: NA; v_gene: TRBV28; len: 15; j_gene: TRBJ1-5; d_gene: NA; CDR3nt: TGTGCCAGCAGACGCGACAACTCCCTTAATCAGCCCCAGCATTTT; CDR3aa: CASRRDNSLNQPQHF
abundance: NA; v_gene: TRBV5-1; len: 15; j_gene: TRBJ2-1; d_gene: TRBD2; CDR3nt: TGCGCCAGCAGAGCACCGGGACTAGAAGGTCATGAGCAGTTCTTC; CDR3aa: CASRAPGLEGHEQFF
abundance: NA; v_gene: TRBV29-1; len: 13; j_gene: TRBJ2-7; d_gene: NA; CDR3nt: TGCAGCGTTGTTCCAGACATTACCTACGAGCAGTACTTC; CDR3aa: CSVVPDITYEQYF
abundance: NA; v_gene: TRBV15; len: 16; j_gene: TRBJ2-7; d_gene: TRBD2; CDR3nt: TGTGCCACCAGCAGAGGGTTCGGCGGGGGGTCCAACGAGCAGTACTTC; CDR3aa: CATSRGFGGGSNEQYF
abundance: NA; v_gene: TRBV9; len: 16; j_gene: TRBJ2-1; d_gene: NA; CDR3nt: TGTGCCAGCAGCGTAAGACAGCGGGTATCCTACAATGAGCAGTTCTTC; CDR3aa: CASSVRQRVSYNEQFF
abundance: NA; v_gene: TRBV5-4; len: 14; j_gene: TRBJ2-7; d_gene: NA; CDR3nt: TGTGCCAGCAGCTCCTCTACCATTACCTACGAGCAGTACTTC; CDR3aa: CASSSSTITYEQYF
abundance: NA; v_gene: TRBV10-3; len: 17; j_gene: TRBJ2-7; d_gene: TRBD2; CDR3nt: TGTGCCATCAGTGAGCCTACTCTAGCGGGAGGGTTGTACGAGCAGTACTTC; CDR3aa: CAISEPTLAGGLYEQYF
abundance: NA; v_gene: TRBV10-3; len: 15; j_gene: TRBJ2-1; d_gene: NA; CDR3nt: TGTGCCATCAGTGTTGGAACGGAGGTGAGGAATGAGCAGTTCTTC; CDR3aa: CAISVGTEVRNEQFF
abundance: NA; v_gene: TRBV9; len: 14; j_gene: TRBJ2-2; d_gene: NA; CDR3nt: TGTGCCAGCAGCGTATACACCAACACCGGGGAGCTGTTTTTT; CDR3aa: CASSVYTNTGELFF
abundance: NA; v_gene: TRBV5-1; len: 15; j_gene: TRBJ2-3; d_gene: TRBD1; CDR3nt: TGCGCCAGCAGCTTGCAGGGGGCGACCACAGATACGCAGTATTTT; CDR3aa: CASSLQGATTDTQYF
abundance: NA; v_gene: TRBV7-8; len: 15; j_gene: TRBJ2-2; d_gene: NA; CDR3nt: TGTGCCAGCAGCTTAGGGACAACGAACACCGGGGAGCTGTTTTTT; CDR3aa: CASSLGTTNTGELFF
abundance: NA; v_gene: TRBV23-1; len: 14; j_gene: TRBJ2-7; d_gene: TRBD1; CDR3nt: TGCGCCAGCAGTCGATCGGACAGGGCCCACGAGCAGTACTTC; CDR3aa: CASSRSDRAHEQYF
abundance: NA; v_gene: TRBV19; len: 13; j_gene: TRBJ2-7; d_gene: TRBD1; CDR3nt: TGTGCCAGTAGGGACAGGGGATCTAGCGAGCAGTACTTC; CDR3aa: CASRDRGSSEQYF
abundance: NA; v_gene: TRBV7-8; len: 15; j_gene: TRBJ2-5; d_gene: NA; CDR3nt: TGTGCCAGCAGCCATGGGCGGGGCCCTGGGGAGACCCAGTACTTC; CDR3aa: CASSHGRGPGETQYF
abundance: NA; v_gene: TRBV19; len: 14; j_gene: TRBJ2-5; d_gene: NA; CDR3nt: TGTGCCAGTAGTATGCCGGGTGTGGAAAAGACCCAGTACTTC; CDR3aa: CASSMPGVEKTQYF
abundance: once; v_gene: TRBV6-6; len: 15; j_gene: TRBJ2-7; d_gene: TRBD1; CDR3nt: TGTGCCAGCAGTTACACCGGGACAGGGGAGGGCGAGCAGTACTTC; CDR3aa: CASSYTGTGEGEQYF
abundance: NA; v_gene: TRBV2; len: 15; j_gene: TRBJ2-5; d_gene: TRBD1; CDR3nt: TGTGCCAGCAGTGTAGGGGACAGGGATGCAGAGACCCAGTACTTC; CDR3aa: CASSVGDRDAETQYF
abundance: NA; v_gene: TRBV6-4; len: 14; j_gene: TRBJ2-1; d_gene: TRBD1; CDR3nt: TGTGCCAGCAGTACGGACAGGGGCGGGAATGAGCAGTTCTTC; CDR3aa: CASSTDRGGNEQFF
abundance: NA; v_gene: TRBV23-1; len: 19; j_gene: TRBJ2-7; d_gene: NA; CDR3nt: TGCGCCAGCAGTCAAATCTTCCAACCGGGTGGACAGCCCTTTTACGAGCAGTACTTC; CDR3aa: CASSQIFQPGGQPFYEQYF
abundance: once; v_gene: TRBV5-1; len: 16; j_gene: TRBJ2-1; d_gene: TRBD2; CDR3nt: TGCGCCAGCAGCTTACTAGCGGGAGGGTCCTACAATGAGCAGTTCTTC; CDR3aa: CASSLLAGGSYNEQFF
abundance: NA; v_gene: TRBV5-1; len: 14; j_gene: TRBJ2-1; d_gene: TRBD2; CDR3nt: TGCGCCAGCAGCTTAATAGCGGGAGGGCCGGAGCAGTTCTTC; CDR3aa: CASSLIAGGPEQFF
abundance: few; v_gene: TRBV7-9; len: 14; j_gene: TRBJ1-1; d_gene: TRBD1; CDR3nt: TGTGCCAGCAGCGACCGGACAGGGGTCGCTGAAGCTTTCTTT; CDR3aa: CASSDRTGVAEAFF
abundance: NA; v_gene: TRBV10-3; len: 15; j_gene: TRBJ2-1; d_gene: TRBD2; CDR3nt: TGTGCCTCCCGGCCGGGTGGACTAGGAAGCAATGAGCAGTTCTTC; CDR3aa: CASRPGGLGSNEQFF
abundance: NA; v_gene: TRBV11-2; len: 16; j_gene: TRBJ2-5; d_gene: TRBD2; CDR3nt: TGTGCCAGCAGCCCCCCCGGACTAGCGGGATCGGAGACCCAGTACTTC; CDR3aa: CASSPPGLAGSETQYF
abundance: few; v_gene: TRBV19; len: 17; j_gene: TRBJ1-2; d_gene: TRBD1; CDR3nt: TGTGCCAGTAGTTCCCGGGACAGGGGGCGCGCTCACTATGGCTACACCTTC; CDR3aa: CASSSRDRGRAHYGYTF
abundance: once; v_gene: TRBV27; len: 15; j_gene: TRBJ2-2; d_gene: TRBD1; CDR3nt: TGTGCCAGCAGCCCAAGACAGGGGGTTACCGGGGAGCTGTTTTTT; CDR3aa: CASSPRQGVTGELFF
abundance: NA; v_gene: TRBV7-9; len: 15; j_gene: TRBJ1-1; d_gene: NA; CDR3nt: TGTGCCAGCAGCTTAGAAACCGGACTCCTTAAAGAAGCTTTCTTT; CDR3aa: CASSLETGLLKEAFF
abundance: NA; v_gene: TRBV7-9; len: 12; j_gene: TRBJ1-1; d_gene: NA; CDR3nt: TGTTCCAGCAGCTTAGCCGAGACTAGGGCTTTCTTT; CDR3aa: CSSSLAETRAFF
abundance: NA; v_gene: TRBV5-1; len: 14; j_gene: TRBJ2-5; d_gene: TRBD2; CDR3nt: TGCGCCAGCCAAAGCGGGAGGGAATTGGAGACCCAGTACTTC; CDR3aa: CASQSGRELETQYF
abundance: once; v_gene: TRBV10-3; len: 13; j_gene: TRBJ2-5; d_gene: TRBD2; CDR3nt: TGTGCCATCGGAGCGGGGGATCAAGAGACCCAGTACTTC; CDR3aa: CAIGAGDQETQYF
abundance: NA; v_gene: TRBV27; len: 17; j_gene: TRBJ1-5; d_gene: TRBD1; CDR3nt: TGTGCCAGCAGCCGATACCGGGACAGGGGATTCGATCAGCCCCAGCATTTT; CDR3aa: CASSRYRDRGFDQPQHF
abundance: NA; v_gene: TRBV7-9; len: 15; j_gene: TRBJ2-1; d_gene: NA; CDR3nt: TGTGCCAGCAGCCCTTGGGGGGGGGCCGACAATGAGCAGTTCTTC; CDR3aa: CASSPWGGADNEQFF